This T cell receptor (beta chain) was captured in a study of blood T cell repertoires in COVID-19. Overall study context: The origin of the acute and convalescent COVID-19 samples was the United States, Italy and Spain.

Original analysis: Estimation of nucleated cell counts was performed using reference gene primer amplification. Using immunoSEQ multiplex PCR, the repertoire was profiled, and TCRdb retains in-frame clones only, with some absent. The V and J calls and clone size are taken from that table; D and trimming were inferred from the DNA. The table has some 69,000 clones, 90% seen once. This TCR was sampled from a man aged 50-59 years with COVID-19, enrolled during active disease. Sequencing was performed on peripheral blood.

The CDR3, as DNA: TGCGCCAGCAGCTTGGGGGCCAATCAGCCCCAGCATTTT. Protein sequence: CASSLGANQPQHF. V usage is TRBV5-1 and J usage is TRBJ1-5; D gene ambiguous. The CDR3 has 13 residues. V was cut by 0 bases and J by 3 bases, with 4 bases left in between. Germline V gene sequence: CDR1 SGHRS, CDR2 YFSETQ.